These T cell receptor beta chains were read from a single sample in a study of shared clonotypes between healthy human individuals. The repertoire was sequenced with immunoSEQ multiplex PCR; TCRdb's copy has only in-frame clones and lacks some. The table lists 1.4 million or so clones, roughly 98.5% of them singletons. Sequencing was carried out using naive CD4+ T cells sorted from blood. The receptors come from a man younger than 40 in good health. The CDR3 runs from the conserved cysteine through the conserved F or W. The D gene is left open where the match is weak. Clone size appears in some rows only: once, few, many, or a class for an expanded clone.

.	.	16	TRBV30	TRBJ2-5	CAWSVLMGGAKETQYF	TGTGCCTGGAGTGTACTGATGGGGGGAGCCAAAGAGACCCAGTACTTC
.	.	11	TRBV20-1	TRBJ1-5	CSARENQPQHF	TGCAGTGCCCGGGAGAATCAGCCCCAGCATTTT
.	.	12	TRBV11-2	TRBJ2-7	CASSLTSNEQYF	TGTGCCAGCAGCTTAACCAGCAACGAGCAGTACTTC
.	.	12	TRBV27	TRBJ2-3	CASSSRGDTQYF	TGTGCCAGCAGTTCTCGGGGAGATACGCAGTATTTT
.	.	11	TRBV5-6	TRBJ2-1	CASSLNRVQFF	TGTGCCAGCAGCTTAAACCGTGTGCAGTTCTTC
.	once	15	TRBV9	TRBJ2-7	CASSVGTGLSWEQYF	TGTGCCAGCAGCGTAGGGACGGGCCTGAGTTGGGAGCAGTACTTC
.	once	14	TRBV5-1	TRBJ2-1	CASKAGTSYNEQFF	TGCGCCAGCAAGGCGGGCACCTCCTACAATGAGCAGTTCTTC
.	.	14	TRBV18	TRBJ1-4	CASSLRGLGEKLFF	TGTGCCAGCTCACTTCGGGGGCTGGGGGAAAAACTGTTTTTT
.	.	14	TRBV6-1	TRBJ2-5	CASEWPSTQETQYF	TGTGCCTCAGAGTGGCCGTCTACCCAAGAGACCCAGTACTTC
TRBD2	once	16	TRBV11-3	TRBJ2-2	CASSLVLAANTGELFF	TGTGCCAGCAGCTTGGTTCTAGCGGCGAACACCGGGGAGCTGTTTTTT
TRBD2	.	15	TRBV10-3	TRBJ2-2	CAISPSGGDTGELFF	TGTGCCATCAGTCCTAGCGGGGGCGACACCGGGGAGCTGTTTTTT
.	.	14	TRBV18	TRBJ1-1	CASSPLSRASEAFF	TGTGCCAGCTCACCACTGTCCAGGGCCTCTGAAGCTTTCTTT
.	.	17	TRBV4-1	TRBJ1-3	CASSQPGRVSSGNTIYF	TGCGCCAGCAGCCAACCGGGACGGGTAAGCTCTGGAAACACCATATATTTT
.	.	13	TRBV28	TRBJ1-1	CASSKQGNTEAFF	TGTGCCAGCAGTAAACAGGGGAACACTGAAGCTTTCTTT
TRBD2	.	19	TRBV9	TRBJ2-3	CASSVAHLRPSGITDTQYF	TGTGCCAGCAGCGTAGCCCACCTCCGGCCTAGCGGGATCACAGATACGCAGTATTTT
TRBD1	.	14	TRBV5-6	TRBJ2-3	CASSLRNRGDTQYF	TGTGCCAGCAGCTTGCGGAACAGGGGAGATACGCAGTATTTT
.	.	18	TRBV7-7	TRBJ1-5	CASSLEKVSGRANQPQHF	TGTGCTAGCAGCTTAGAGAAGGTGTCAGGAAGGGCCAATCAGCCCCAGCATTTT
TRBD1	.	15	TRBV5-4	TRBJ1-4	CASSLVGQGDEKLFF	TGTGCCAGCAGCTTGGTGGGACAGGGCGATGAAAAACTGTTTTTT
.	.	13	TRBV15	TRBJ2-7	CATRAFTTYEQYF	TGTGCCACTCGAGCCTTTACTACCTACGAGCAGTACTTC
.	.	11	TRBV20-1	TRBJ2-3	CSAPLRLGQYF	TGCAGTGCGCCGCTCCGATTGGGGCAGTATTTT
.	.	15	TRBV7-9	TRBJ2-3	CASSFWQGSTDTQYF	TGTGCCAGCAGCTTTTGGCAGGGAAGCACAGATACGCAGTATTTT
.	.	15	TRBV6-6	TRBJ1-3	CASSRDGDSGNTIYF	TGTGCCAGCAGTAGGGACGGTGACTCTGGAAACACCATATATTTT
.	.	16	TRBV6-6	TRBJ2-7	CASTPNSGRNSYEQYF	TGTGCCAGCACCCCCAACTCGGGACGTAACTCCTACGAGCAGTACTTC
TRBD1	.	15	TRBV9	TRBJ2-2	CASSRTGMNTGELFF	TGTGCCAGCAGCAGGACAGGGATGAACACCGGGGAGCTGTTTTTT
.	.	17	TRBV15	TRBJ2-3	CATSRPRTGRGTDTQYF	TGTGCCACCAGCAGACCCCGGACAGGGAGGGGCACAGATACGCAGTATTTT
.	.	16	TRBV6-5	TRBJ2-2	CASSYQQGAVPGELFF	TGTGCCAGCAGTTACCAACAGGGTGCGGTTCCCGGGGAGCTGTTTTTT
.	.	13	TRBV5-1	TRBJ2-7	CASSRPPGVEQYF	TGCGCCAGCAGCCGACCTCCAGGGGTCGAGCAGTACTTC
.	.	13	TRBV7-3	TRBJ2-1	CASSLTGLREQFF	TGTGCCAGCAGCTTAACGGGACTCCGCGAGCAGTTCTTC
.	.	12	TRBV29-1	TRBJ2-5	CSVVTGQETQYF	TGCAGCGTTGTTACAGGTCAAGAGACCCAGTACTTC
TRBD1	.	15	TRBV11-2	TRBJ1-1	CASSLLWDSYTEAFF	TGTGCCAGCAGCTTACTTTGGGACAGTTACACTGAAGCTTTCTTT
.	.	16	TRBV28	TRBJ2-5	CASSSHQGRGQETQYF	TGTGCCAGCAGTTCTCACCAGGGACGGGGTCAAGAGACCCAGTACTTC
.	once	12	TRBV28	TRBJ1-2	CASSFTGNGYTF	TGTGCCAGCAGTTTCACAGGGAATGGCTACACCTTC
TRBD2	.	14	TRBV7-8	TRBJ2-7	CASSPGGTPLRVYF	TGTGCCAGCAGCCCGGGGGGGACTCCTCTGCGCGTCTACTTC
TRBD1	once	15	TRBV5-5	TRBJ2-1	CASSLGRGLMNEQFF	TGTGCCAGCAGCTTGGGTAGGGGGCTAATGAATGAGCAGTTCTTC
.	.	14	TRBV5-4	TRBJ2-5	CASSFRAREETQYF	TGTGCCAGCAGCTTCAGGGCTAGGGAAGAGACCCAGTACTTC
.	.	12	TRBV2	TRBJ2-5	CASSETGETQYF	TGTGCCAGCAGCGAAACAGGGGAGACCCAGTACTTC
.	once	14	TRBV5-1	TRBJ2-5	CASSLSYLKETQYF	TGCGCCAGCAGCCTCTCTTACCTAAAAGAGACCCAGTACTTC
.	.	16	TRBV5-1	TRBJ2-1	CASSWTHSSSYNEQFF	TGCGCCAGCAGCTGGACACATTCGAGCTCCTACAATGAGCAGTTCTTC
TRBD2	.	14	TRBV9	TRBJ2-1	CASSEASGYNEQFF	TGTGCCAGCAGCGAGGCTAGCGGTTACAATGAGCAGTTCTTC
TRBD2	.	17	TRBV29-1	TRBJ2-1	CSVEDPASGTSYNEQFF	TGCAGCGTTGAAGATCCGGCTAGCGGGACTAGCTACAATGAGCAGTTCTTC
.	.	16	TRBV12-2	TRBJ2-1	CASRPHMREGYNEQFF	TGTGCAAGTCGCCCCCATATGCGGGAGGGATACAATGAGCAGTTCTTC
TRBD1	.	15	TRBV6-5	TRBJ1-5	CASRDRGGSNQPQHF	TGTGCCAGCAGGGACAGGGGAGGGAGCAATCAGCCCCAGCATTTT
.	.	11	TRBV20-1	TRBJ2-5	CSASDPKGQYF	TGCAGTGCTAGTGACCCTAAGGGCCAGTACTTC
.	.	15	TRBV5-1	TRBJ2-1	CASSGGPTIDDEQFF	TGCGCCAGCAGCGGGGGACCTACAATAGACGATGAGCAGTTCTTC